This T cell receptor beta chain was sequenced in a study of early T cells in non-severe SARS-CoV-2 infection. Study-wide background: Investigators sequenced bulk RNA drawn from unsorted whole blood, and chains remained unpaired. Broader study findings: In VDJdb matching, anti-spike CD8 responses were favored while private and CD4 specificities went missing.

This CDR3 has 13 residues. V trimming: 7 bases; J trimming: 5 bases; junction bases outside the gene matches: 6. Germline-derived CDR1 and CDR2 are SQVTM and ANQGSEA. Tagging with unique molecular identifiers was applied to individual cDNA molecules. TCRdb called the 5' RACE reads again in MiXCR, with one record for every CDR3 protein. The sample has about 52,000 distinct CDR3 sequences, around 10% seen once. The count of this clonotype is one. Antigen unknown. The sequencing input was whole blood. The rearrangement links TRBV29-1 to TRBJ2-2, with 8 bases identical to TRBD1. The receptor's source is an adult who was a healthcare worker with PCR-confirmed SARS-CoV-2 infection or an uninfected control (not recorded which). The CDR3 sequence: CSGGQVATGELFF. The CDR3 DNA sequence: TGCAGCGGGGGACAGGTCGCAACCGGGGAGCTGTTTTTT.